Listed here is a single T cell receptor beta chain. Its antigen is not identified. The data are from a study of Ad26.COV2.S vaccination and SARS-CoV-2 variants. Background on the study: Recipients of Ad26.COV2.S got it intramuscularly, once or twice 56 days apart. Broader study findings: It was reported that spike-specific CD8+ and CD4+ T cell responses were substantially broad after vaccination.

Sequencing used immunoSEQ multiplex PCR; TCRdb keeps in-frame clones, though not all of them. The sample records 350,000 to 450,000 clones, 83% being singletons. Treatment of the sample: over 15 received Ad26.COV2.S at low or high dose, single or two shots; about five received placebo; per-sample allocation not given. Day 63 following the first vaccine or placebo injection was when the samples were taken. Germline V CDR1 and CDR2: SGHRS, YFSETQ. The CDR3 totals 14 residues. The germline V and J ends were trimmed by 7 bases and 6 bases, with 18 bases remaining between them. The specimen was peripheral blood, collected in a trial of Ad26.COV2.S vaccine versus placebo. This TCR derives from a person between 18 and 65 years old who received the Ad26.COV2.S COVID-19 vaccine or a placebo. This chain joins TRBV5-1 and TRBJ2-3; the D gene is possibly TRBD1 (5 bases). The CDR3 spells CASEDPGGADTQYF. CDR3 nucleotides: TGCGCCAGCGAGGACCCTGGTGGGGCGGATACGCAGTATTTT.